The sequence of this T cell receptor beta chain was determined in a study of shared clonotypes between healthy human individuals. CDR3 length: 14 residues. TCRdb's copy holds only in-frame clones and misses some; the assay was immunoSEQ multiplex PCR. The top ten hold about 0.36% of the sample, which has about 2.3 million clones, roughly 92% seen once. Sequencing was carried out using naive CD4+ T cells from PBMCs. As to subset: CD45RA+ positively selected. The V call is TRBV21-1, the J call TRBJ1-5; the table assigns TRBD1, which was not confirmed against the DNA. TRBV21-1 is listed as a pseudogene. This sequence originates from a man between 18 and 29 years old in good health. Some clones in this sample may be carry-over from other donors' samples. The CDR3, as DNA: TGTGCCAGCAGCAACAGGGGTGGGGATCAGCCCCAGCATTTT. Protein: CASSNRGGDQPQHF.